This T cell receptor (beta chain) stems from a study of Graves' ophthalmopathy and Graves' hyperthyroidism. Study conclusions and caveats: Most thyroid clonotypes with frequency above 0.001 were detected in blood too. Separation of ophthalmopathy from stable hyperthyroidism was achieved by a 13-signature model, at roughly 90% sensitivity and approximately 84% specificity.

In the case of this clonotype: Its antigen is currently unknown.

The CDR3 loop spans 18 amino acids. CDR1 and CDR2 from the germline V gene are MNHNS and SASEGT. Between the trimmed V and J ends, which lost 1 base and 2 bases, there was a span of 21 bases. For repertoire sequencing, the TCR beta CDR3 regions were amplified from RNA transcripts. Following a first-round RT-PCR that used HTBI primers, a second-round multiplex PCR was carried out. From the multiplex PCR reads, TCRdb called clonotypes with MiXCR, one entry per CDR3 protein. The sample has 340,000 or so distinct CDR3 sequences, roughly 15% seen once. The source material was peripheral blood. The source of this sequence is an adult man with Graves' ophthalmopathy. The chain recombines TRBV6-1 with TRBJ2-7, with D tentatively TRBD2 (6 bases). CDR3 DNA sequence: TGTGCCAGCAGTGAAGGGCCGGGGAGCGGGCCCCACCCCTACGAGCAGTACTTC. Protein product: CASSEGPGSGPHPYEQYF.